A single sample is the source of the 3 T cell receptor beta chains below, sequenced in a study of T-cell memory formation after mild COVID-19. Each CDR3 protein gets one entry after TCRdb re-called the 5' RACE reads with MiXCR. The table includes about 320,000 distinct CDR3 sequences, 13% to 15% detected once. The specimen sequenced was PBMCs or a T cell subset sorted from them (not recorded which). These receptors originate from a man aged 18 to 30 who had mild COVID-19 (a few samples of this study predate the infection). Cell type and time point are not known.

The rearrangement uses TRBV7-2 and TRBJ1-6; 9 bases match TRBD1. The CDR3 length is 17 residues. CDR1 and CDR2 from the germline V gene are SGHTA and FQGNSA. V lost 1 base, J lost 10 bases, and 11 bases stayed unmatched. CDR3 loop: CASSLVRARQGGSPLHF. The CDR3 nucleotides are TGTGCCAGCAGCTTAGTTAGGGCGAGACAGGGGGGATCACCCCTCCACTTT.

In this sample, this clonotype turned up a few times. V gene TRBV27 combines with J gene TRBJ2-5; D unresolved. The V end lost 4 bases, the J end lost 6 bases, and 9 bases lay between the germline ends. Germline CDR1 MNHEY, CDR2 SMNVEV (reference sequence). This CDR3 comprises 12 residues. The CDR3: CASSYSGKTQYF. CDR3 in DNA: TGTGCCAGCAGTTACTCTGGGAAGACCCAGTACTTC.

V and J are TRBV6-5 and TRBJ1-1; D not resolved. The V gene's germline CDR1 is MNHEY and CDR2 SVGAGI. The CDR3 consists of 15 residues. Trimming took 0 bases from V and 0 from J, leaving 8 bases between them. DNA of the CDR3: TGTGCCAGCAGTTACTCTTGGGAGATGAACACTGAAGCTTTCTTT. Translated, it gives CASSYSWEMNTEAFF.